The following is a TCR beta chain sequence with its context. It lacks a known antigen. Base-call qualities are not available, and no considerably larger clone is one nucleotide away. The roughly 39 donors, aged about 6 to 95 years, were systemically healthy Caucasian individuals from Russia. Each donor gave 8.5 to 10 milliliters of peripheral blood, collected into EDTA-treated Vacutainer tubes. Ficoll-Paque density-gradient centrifugation was used to isolate PBMCs, with at least 7 million per sample. Total RNA, at least 6 micrograms per sample, was extracted from PBMCs with Trizol reagent. For every donor, flow cytometry on a PBMC aliquot measured the percentage of naive CD45RAhigh/CD27high T cells. The data were taken from a study of blood T cells in healthy people across ages (dated by TCRdb to between 2015 and 2016). With respect to the entire study: In model experiments, template switching captured roughly one uniquely barcoded TCR beta cDNA molecule for every two T cells. To avoid experimental bias, donors of different ages were spread randomly across the sequencing lanes. Using the same blood draw, the study looked at two additional independent replicas of 1 million unique cDNA reads for two donors, one aged 18 to 29 and the other aged 80 or older. Donors were grouped into four age groups: young (average approximately 15 years), middle-aged (about 38), aged (62) and long-lived (roughly 80). The study measured age-related changes in TCR beta repertoire diversity using deep sequencing normalized with unique cDNA molecular identifiers. Points the paper makes about the study in general: Since profiling was done on bulk unsorted PBMCs, naive and antigen-experienced compartments could not be conclusively compared. Because the CMV infection status of the donors was unknown, age-related changes in expanded clonotypes may potentially have been confounded. The long-lived group showed more naive CD4+ T cells, fewer expanded clones and increased TCR diversity than the aged group, suggesting age selection. There was a strong correlation between observed TCR beta diversity and the percentage of naive T cells measured by flow cytometry. Total diversity estimates from one million sequenced T cells were considered lower bounds and underestimates. As age increased, observed TCR beta diversity per million T cells dropped in a roughly linear way, and a significant reduction was already evident by age 40.

The CDR3 spans 13 residues, from the cysteine through the phenylalanine. Of the read, only the CDR3 DNA is kept; its 39 bases are in frame from base 1. The germline V gene encodes CDR1 MDHEN and CDR2 SYDVKM. Cut back by 5 bases and 5 bases, the V and J ends lie 12 bases apart. Library generation was performed with 5' RACE. TCRdb shows the sequencer as Illumina HiSeq 2500. The second PCR ran for roughly 7 to 11 cycles and used a J-beta primer mix along with a sample-barcoded 5' primer. A template-switch 5' adaptor carrying 12 random nucleotides introduced a unique molecular identifier onto each TCR beta cDNA molecule. At least 2.5 million CDR3-containing paired-end reads were obtained from each sample. All of the RNA was converted into first-strand cDNA using the Mint cDNA synthesis kit, with a TRBC-specific oligonucleotide serving as the primer. After uracil-DNA glycosylase treatment, a first 18-cycle PCR used universal primers M1SS and BC2_uni_R on all cDNA. The study's own analysis went as follows. For normalization, 1 million high-quality reads, each with a distinct molecular identifier, were randomly selected from each sample. Reads sharing molecular identifiers were discarded rather than binned into consensus sequences. CDR3 identification, clonotype clustering and error correction used MiTCR with a Q25 quality threshold and the strictest error-elimination algorithm. A nonparametric unseen species model with Euler transformation was used to estimate lower-bound total TCR beta diversity. TCRdb redid the processing of the public reads, applying fastp at Q25 and MiXCR, and retained in-frame beta chains. Rows are combined by CDR3 protein, so each entry shows the most common genes and DNA. These V and J calls rely on TCRdb rather than the paper's analysis. Here the sample has 780,000 or so distinct CDR3 sequences; about 55% occur a single time. The top ten constitute 41% of the sample.

The receptor was derived from a man of 80 years or more in good health. The chain is assembled from TRBV28 and TRBJ1-1; TRBD1 is a weak D gene call, 6 bases matching. The sample taken for sequencing was blood. The CDR3 has the sequence CASSLRGFTEAFF. The DNA sequence is TGTGCCAGCAGTCTCAGGGGTTTTACTGAAGCTTTCTTT.